The 16 T cell receptor beta chains reported below all come from one sample, sequenced in a study of CD8 T cells in ankylosing spondylitis. TCRdb processed the 5' RACE reads anew with MiXCR; each CDR3 protein has one entry. The sample contains 120,000 or so distinct CDR3 sequences, roughly 15% of which appear only once. The source material was blood, either unsorted or a sorted T cell fraction (not recorded which). Every receptor here comes from a female donor with ankylosing spondylitis or in good health (not recorded which).

This clonotype was counted at least ten times. The CDR3 region is CASSLSQGNQPQHF. The CDR3 bases are TGTGCCAGCAGCTTAAGTCAGGGCAATCAGCCCCAGCATTTT. The V and J genes are TRBV7-2 and TRBJ1-5, with D hard to call. V was shortened by 2 bases and J by 2 bases, with 7 bases between the two germline ends. The CDR3 consists of 14 residues. CDR1 and CDR2 from the germline V gene are SGHTA and FQGNSA.

Many counts were recorded for this clonotype. The chain employs TRBV3-1 and TRBJ2-2; 8 positions match TRBD2. The V segment lost 5 bases and the J segment 0 bases; nucleotides outside the gene matches: 11. The CDR3 spans 18 residues. The germline V gene encodes CDR1 LGHDT and CDR2 YNNKEL (reference sequence). The CDR3 DNA reads TGTGCCAGCAGCGAAATCGGCACTAGCGGACCGAACACCGGGGAGCTGTTTTTT. Translating gives CASSEIGTSGPNTGELFF.

In this sample, this clonotype turned up a few times. V usage is TRBV21-1 and J usage is TRBJ1-1. TRBV21-1 constitutes a pseudogene. This CDR3 contains 10 residues. The CDR3 bases are TGTGGGCCCATGGGGTTGGGGGCTTTCTTT. The encoded protein is CGPMGLGAFF.

This clonotype appeared many times. This chain joins TRBV13 and TRBJ2-1; 7 bases line up with TRBD1. Trimming at V came to 1 base and at J to 2 bases, leaving 2 bases not matched to a gene. CDR3 length: 15 residues. CDR1 and CDR2 from the germline V gene are PRHDT and FYEKMQ (reference sequence). The CDR3 DNA sequence: TGTGCCAGCAGCTTAGACAGGGGCACCTACAATGAGCAGTTCTTC. Residues: CASSLDRGTYNEQFF. Full variable domain (rest looked up from reference TRBV13 and TRBJ2-1): AAGVIQSPRHLIKEKRETATLKCYPIPRHDTVYWYQQGPGQDPQFLISFYEKMQSDKGSIPDRFSAQQFSDYHSELNMSSLELGDSALYFCASSLDRGTYNEQFFGPGTRLTVL.

This clonotype has ten or more counts. This CDR3 reads CASSQKSGGASPLHF. The CDR3 region has the DNA TGTGCCAGCAGTCAAAAATCAGGGGGCGCGTCACCCCTCCACTTT. The V and J genes are TRBV2 and TRBJ1-6; the match to TRBD1 covers 8 bases. Germline-derived CDR1 and CDR2 are SNHLY and FYNNEI. J was trimmed by 10 bases and V by 5 bases; bases with no gene match: 10. CDR3 length equals 15 residues.

In this sample, this clonotype turned up many times. The genes are TRBV28 and TRBJ1-5; TRBD1 is a possible D gene (6 bases). The ends were cut back, 4 bases at V and 6 bases at J, with 25 bases in the middle. Germline assignment: CDR1 MDHEN and CDR2 SYDVKM. The CDR3 spans 18 residues. CDR3 nucleotide sequence: TGTGCCAGCAGTTCATTATATGGGCTAGGGGGGGGGCCTCAGCCCCAGCATTTT. Its protein is CASSSLYGLGGGPQPQHF.

The chain combines TRBV20-1 with TRBJ2-3; perhaps D is TRBD1 or TRBD2 (5 bases each). The CDR3 extends over 14 amino acids. Germline CDR1 DFQATT, CDR2 SNEGSKA (reference sequence). V was clipped by 3 bases and J by 0 bases, with 10 bases between them. CDR3 DNA sequence: TGCAGTGCTAGTGAGGGGACCAGCACAGATACGCAGTATTTT. It encodes CSASEGTSTDTQYF.

This clonotype was observed a few times. The CDR3 spells CSARKGGQGMGSPLHF. In DNA, the CDR3 is TGCAGTGCTAGAAAGGGCGGGCAGGGCATGGGTTCACCCCTCCACTTT. The chain couples TRBV20-1 to TRBJ1-6; D might be TRBD1 (5 bases). From germline, CDR1 is DFQATT and CDR2 SNEGSKA (reference sequence). The CDR3 extends over 16 amino acids. V lost 2 bases and J 9 bases, leaving 20 bases between the germline ends.

This chain uses TRBV19 with TRBJ1-1; 8 bases match TRBD1. This CDR3 contains 16 residues. Per the germline V gene, CDR1 is LNHDA and CDR2 is SQIVND (reference sequence). V lost 0 bases and J lost 0; bases outside the gene matches: 3. The CDR3: CASSIDWDRMNTEAFF. CDR3 in DNA: TGTGCCAGTAGTATAGATTGGGACAGGATGAACACTGAAGCTTTCTTT.

The CDR3 reads CASSLSLIGGSSGNTIYF. As DNA, the CDR3 is TGTGCCAGCAGTTTATCCCTCATTGGAGGAAGCTCTGGAAACACCATATATTTT. The chain is built from TRBV27 and TRBJ1-3; D remains unclear. The V end lost 0 bases, the J end lost 0 bases, and 15 bases lay between the germline ends. The CDR3 spans 18 residues. From germline, CDR1 is MNHEY and CDR2 SMNVEV (reference sequence).

The V gene is TRBV4-1, the J gene TRBJ2-2; the match to TRBD2 covers 11 bases. Germline V lookup: CDR1 MGHRA, CDR2 YSYEKL. This CDR3 contains 17 residues. The V gene end was trimmed by 1 base and the J gene end by 7 bases; junction bases not matched to a gene: 8. Here the CDR3 reads CASSQATSGKTVGELFF. For the CDR3, the DNA is TGCGCCAGCAGCCAAGCGACTAGCGGGAAGACAGTCGGGGAGCTGTTTTTT.

At least ten counts were recorded for this clonotype. The genes are TRBV5-1 and TRBJ1-1; D not certain. The CDR3 has 13 amino acids. Germline-derived CDR1 and CDR2 are SGHRS and YFSETQ. V was trimmed by 3 bases and J by 0 bases, leaving 6 bases between them. Here the CDR3 DNA reads TGCGCCAGCAGCTCCCCTATGAACACTGAAGCTTTCTTT. This translates into CASSSPMNTEAFF.

As DNA, the CDR3 is TGTGCCTGGAGTCACGGGGACGCTGGGGCCAACGTCCTGACTTTC. Encoded protein: CAWSHGDAGANVLTF. V usage is TRBV30 and J usage is TRBJ2-6; D could derive from TRBD1 or TRBD2 (5 bases each). Looked up from germline, CDR1 is GTSNPN and CDR2 is SVGIG (reference sequence). The CDR3 is 15 residues long. V lost 2 bases, J lost 2 bases, and 10 bases lay in between.

This clonotype has more than one count but fewer than ten. This rearrangement joins TRBV5-1 to TRBJ2-7; TRBD1 matches at 11 bases. Germline CDR1 SGHRS, CDR2 YFSETQ. V lost 4 bases, J lost 4 bases, and 7 bases stayed unmatched. The CDR3 is made up of 15 amino acids. The CDR3 spells CASSPGQGAVYEQYF. Here the CDR3 DNA reads TGCGCCAGCAGCCCCGGACAGGGGGCAGTGTACGAGCAGTACTTC. The variable domain in full, with the rest retrieved from reference TRBV5-1 and TRBJ2-7, is KAGVTQTPRYLIKTRGQQVTLSCSPISGHRSVSWYQQTPGQGLQFLFEYFSETQRNKGNFPGRFSGRQFSNSRSEMNVSTLELGDSALYLCASSPGQGAVYEQYFGPGTRLTVT.

This rearrangement joins TRBV5-1 to TRBJ2-2; 10 bases are a match to TRBD1. CDR3 length: 17 residues. In germline, CDR1 is SGHRS, CDR2 YFSETQ. The J segment lost 5 bases and the V segment lost 0 bases, leaving 7 bases of the junction unmatched. CDR3 protein: CASSLGARTGGTGELFF. DNA of the CDR3: TGCGCCAGCAGCTTGGGGGCCCGGACAGGGGGAACCGGGGAGCTGTTTTTT.

This clonotype was recorded many times. The J gene is TRBJ1-1, the V gene TRBV20-1, with 10 bases aligning to TRBD1. V shed 8 bases and J 6 bases; nucleotides not matched to a gene: 9. The CDR3 runs to 13 residues. Germline assignment: CDR1 DFQATT and CDR2 SNEGSKA (reference sequence). Here the CDR3 reads CSLTSGTGAEAFF. CDR3 sequence (DNA): TGCAGTTTGACTTCCGGGACAGGGGCTGAAGCTTTCTTT.